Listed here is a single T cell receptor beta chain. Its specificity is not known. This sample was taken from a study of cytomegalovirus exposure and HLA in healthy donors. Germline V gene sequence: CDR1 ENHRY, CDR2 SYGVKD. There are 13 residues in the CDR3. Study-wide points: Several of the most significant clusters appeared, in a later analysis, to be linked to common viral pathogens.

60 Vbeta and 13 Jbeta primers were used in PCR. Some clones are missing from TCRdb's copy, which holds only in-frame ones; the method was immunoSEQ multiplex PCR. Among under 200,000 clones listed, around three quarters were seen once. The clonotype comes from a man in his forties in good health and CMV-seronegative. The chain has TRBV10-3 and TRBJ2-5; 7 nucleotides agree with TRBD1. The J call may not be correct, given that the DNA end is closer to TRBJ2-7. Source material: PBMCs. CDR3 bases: TGTGCCATCAGCCCGACAGGGAACGACGAGCAGTACTTC. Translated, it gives CAISPTGNDEQYF.